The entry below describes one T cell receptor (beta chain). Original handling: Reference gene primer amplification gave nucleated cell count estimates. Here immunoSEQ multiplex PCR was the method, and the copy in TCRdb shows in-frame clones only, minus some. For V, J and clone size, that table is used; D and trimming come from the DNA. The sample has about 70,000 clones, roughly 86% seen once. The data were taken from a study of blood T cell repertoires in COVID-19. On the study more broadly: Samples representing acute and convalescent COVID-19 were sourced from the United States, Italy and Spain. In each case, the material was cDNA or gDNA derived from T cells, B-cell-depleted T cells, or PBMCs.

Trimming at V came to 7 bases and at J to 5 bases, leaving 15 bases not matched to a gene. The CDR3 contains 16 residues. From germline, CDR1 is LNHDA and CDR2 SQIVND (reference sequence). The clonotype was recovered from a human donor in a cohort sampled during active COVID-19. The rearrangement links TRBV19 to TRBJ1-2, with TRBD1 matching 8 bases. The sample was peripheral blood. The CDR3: CASTYPGQAVGYGYTF. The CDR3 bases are TGTGCCAGTACCTACCCGGGACAGGCGGTTGGGTATGGCTACACCTTC.